This T cell receptor beta chain was obtained from a study of T cell responses to AZD1222 COVID-19 vaccine. TCRdb's copy holds only in-frame clones and misses some; the assay was immunoSEQ multiplex PCR. In the table there are roughly 200,000 clones, about 94% of which are singletons. The CDR3 has 16 amino acids. V was trimmed by 0 bases and J by 9 bases, leaving 15 bases between them. Per the germline V gene, CDR1 is LGHNA and CDR2 is YSLEER. This clone was seen more than once but under ten times. The sequencing used peripheral blood, collected 28 days after the second dose of the MenACWY control vaccine. This receptor was obtained from an adult who received the MenACWY meningococcal vaccine as a control. The V gene is TRBV4-3, the J gene TRBJ1-6, with D maybe TRBD1 (5 bases). Here the CDR3 DNA reads TGCGCCAGCAGCCAAGATTCGGGCTTGGGGACTTCACCCCTCCACTTT. Its protein product is CASSQDSGLGTSPLHF.